The rows below give T cell receptor beta chains drawn from one sample of a study of blood T cell repertoires in COVID-19. Method: immunoSEQ multiplex PCR; TCRdb's copy keeps in-frame clones and lacks some. This table has roughly 70,000 clones, 86% appearing once. The sequenced material came from peripheral blood. The source is a man between 65 and 79 years old with active COVID-19. Both conserved end residues are part of each CDR3. D genes are given only for firm matches. Clone size appears in some rows only: once, few, many, or a class for an expanded clone.

clone size | J gene | V gene | CDR3 length | D gene | CDR3 DNA | CDR3 protein
- | TRBJ1-2 | TRBV7-8 | 14 | TRBD1 | TGTGCCAGCAGCGCCCAAAAGGGGGCCCTGGGCTACACCTTC | CASSAQKGALGYTF
- | TRBJ2-1 | TRBV7-2 | 17 | TRBD2 | TGTGCCAGCAGCTTAGCCGCTAGCGGGCGGTCCTACAATGAGCAGTTCTTC | CASSLAASGRSYNEQFF
- | TRBJ1-2 | TRBV29-1 | 14 | TRBD1 | TGCAGCGTGGGACAGGACAGGGCCGCCTATGGCTACACCTTC | CSVGQDRAAYGYTF
- | TRBJ2-5 | TRBV2 | 17 | - | TGTGCCAGCAGTGAATGGGGGGCGGGAGCGACTCTAGAGACCCAGTACTTC | CASSEWGAGATLETQYF
once | TRBJ2-3 | TRBV6-5 | 15 | TRBD2 | TGTGCCAGCAGACCCGGGACTAGCGGGGTAGATACGCAGTATTTT | CASRPGTSGVDTQYF
- | TRBJ1-2 | TRBV2 | 13 | TRBD1 | TGTGCCAGCAGCCGACAGGGCACGACGGGCTACACCTTC | CASSRQGTTGYTF
few | TRBJ2-7 | TRBV15 | 12 | - | TGTGCCACCAGCCCCCGGTTGGGAGGGCAGTACTTC | CATSPRLGGQYF
once | TRBJ1-4 | TRBV5-4 | 13 | TRBD1 | TGTGCCAGCAGCGGGACAGGGGAAGAAAAACTGTTTTTT | CASSGTGEEKLFF
- | TRBJ2-1 | TRBV6-2/TRBV6-3 | 14 | - | TGTGCCAGCAGTTACGGCCACTCCTACAATGAGCAGTTCTTC | CASSYGHSYNEQFF
- | TRBJ1-5 | TRBV18 | 14 | - | TGTGCCAGCTCACCGGGGCAGGGGAATCAGCCCCAGCATTTT | CASSPGQGNQPQHF
- | TRBJ1-5 | TRBV4-1 | 15 | TRBD1 | TGCGCCAGCAGCCCCGGACAGGGGGCTGGTCAGCCCCAGCATTTT | CASSPGQGAGQPQHF
- | TRBJ2-5 | TRBV10-1 | 17 | TRBD1 | TGCGCCAGCAACCTAAGGACAGGGGGCGAAACCCAAGAGACCCAGTACTTC | CASNLRTGGETQETQYF
- | TRBJ2-1 | TRBV24-1 | 17 | TRBD2 | TGTGCCACCAGTGATTCCGTGGCTAGCGGGAGGAGGGGTGAGCAGTTCTTC | CATSDSVASGRRGEQFF
- | TRBJ2-5 | TRBV5-1 | 15 | - | TGCGCCAGCAGCCGGGGGGCCAGCGGGCGAGAGACCCAGTACTTC | CASSRGASGRETQYF
- | TRBJ1-1 | TRBV6-5 | 11 | - | TGTGCCAGCACCCGGGGGGGGGAAGCTTTCTTT | CASTRGGEAFF
- | TRBJ2-7 | TRBV19 | 14 | - | TGTGCCAGTAGTTCGGGCGGGATCGCGTACGAGCAGTACTTC | CASSSGGIAYEQYF
- | TRBJ2-1 | TRBV30 | 13 | TRBD2 | TGTGCCTGCCTGGGGGGACTAGGGGCTGAGCAGTTCTTC | CACLGGLGAEQFF
few | TRBJ2-6 | TRBV2 | 15 | - | TGTGCCAGCGCGGGACGGGGCTCTGGGGCCAACGTCCTGACTTTC | CASAGRGSGANVLTF
- | TRBJ2-5 | TRBV7-3 | 15 | - | TGTGCCAGCAGCTTAACCGGGAGCGTTCAAGAGACCCAGTACTTC | CASSLTGSVQETQYF
- | TRBJ1-4 | TRBV24-1 | 13 | - | TGTGCCACCAGTGCTGCGATTAATGAAAAACTGTTTTTT | CATSAAINEKLFF
few | TRBJ1-1 | TRBV6-2/TRBV6-3 | 14 | - | TGTGCCAGCAGTTACCGGCGGGAGAACACTGAAGCTTTCTTT | CASSYRRENTEAFF
- | TRBJ2-2 | TRBV9 | 18 | TRBD2 | TGTGCCAGCAGCGCCCCGGGACTAGCGGGAGTAGGGACCGGGGAGCTGTTTTTT | CASSAPGLAGVGTGELFF
- | TRBJ1-6 | TRBV27 | 14 | TRBD1 | TGTGCCAGCAGCCCCGTACAGGGGTGGTCACCCCTCCACTTT | CASSPVQGWSPLHF
- | TRBJ2-7 | TRBV9 | 15 | - | TGTGCCAGCAGCCCTACGGGGGTGGACTCCTACGAGCAGTACTTC | CASSPTGVDSYEQYF
- | TRBJ2-1 | TRBV7-2 | 13 | - | TGTGCCAGCAGCTTAGCGTTGGGGGGACCGCAGTTCTTC | CASSLALGGPQFF
- | TRBJ2-3 | TRBV9 | 14 | - | TGTGCCAGCAGGGGCGGGTCGAGCACAGATACGCAGTATTTT | CASRGGSSTDTQYF
- | TRBJ1-2 | TRBV10-3 | 17 | TRBD1 | TGTGCCACGATAGGGACCCTCGGACAGGGGGCCCCCCATGGCTACACCTTC | CATIGTLGQGAPHGYTF
once | TRBJ2-7 | TRBV6-5 | 15 | - | TGTGCCAGCAGTTCACCCGGGGAGCGGAGGTACGAGCAGTACTTC | CASSSPGERRYEQYF
- | TRBJ2-7 | TRBV27 | 14 | TRBD2 | TGTGCCAGCAGTTTAGCGGGAGTCCCCTACGAGCAGTACTTC | CASSLAGVPYEQYF
- | TRBJ1-3 | TRBV10-3 | 13 | - | TGTGCCATCAGTGAGTCTGACGGGATCGCCATATATTTT | CAISESDGIAIYF
- | TRBJ1-2 | TRBV18 | 17 | TRBD1 | TGTGCCAGCTCACGGACGTCGGGACAGGGGGCCCTCTATGGCTACACCTTC | CASSRTSGQGALYGYTF
- | TRBJ1-2 | TRBV27 | 14 | TRBD1 | TGTGCCAGCAGTCAACCATGGACAGGGGGGGGCTACACCTTC | CASSQPWTGGGYTF
- | TRBJ2-2 | TRBV2 | 15 | - | TGTGCCAGCAGCCGCAGGGTCTGGCGGGGCGGGGAGCTGTTTTTT | CASSRRVWRGGELFF
- | TRBJ2-1 | TRBV6-2/TRBV6-3 | 17 | TRBD1 | TGTGCCAGCAGTTACCGGTTGCCCGGGACAGGGTACAATGAGCAGTTCTTC | CASSYRLPGTGYNEQFF
- | TRBJ1-1 | TRBV9 | 14 | TRBD1 | TGTGCCAGCAGCCCCCGGACAGGGCTCACTGAAGCTTTCTTT | CASSPRTGLTEAFF
- | TRBJ2-4 | TRBV5-4 | 15 | - | TGTGCCAGCAGCTTGGAGGCCACAGCGGGAAACATTCAGTACTTC | CASSLEATAGNIQYF
- | TRBJ2-1 | TRBV9 | 12 | - | TGTGCCAGCAGCGTAGGGGGGGATGAGCAGTTCTTC | CASSVGGDEQFF